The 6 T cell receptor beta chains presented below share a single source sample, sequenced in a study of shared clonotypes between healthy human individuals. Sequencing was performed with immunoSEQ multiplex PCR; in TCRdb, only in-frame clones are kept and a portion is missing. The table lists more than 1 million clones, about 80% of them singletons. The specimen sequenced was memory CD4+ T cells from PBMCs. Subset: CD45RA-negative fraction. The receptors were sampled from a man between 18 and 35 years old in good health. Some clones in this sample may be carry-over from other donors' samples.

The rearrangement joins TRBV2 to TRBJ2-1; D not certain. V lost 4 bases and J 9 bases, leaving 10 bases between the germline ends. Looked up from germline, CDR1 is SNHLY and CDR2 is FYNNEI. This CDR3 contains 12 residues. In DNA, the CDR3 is TGTGCCAGCAGTGTCGAGGCGTTTGAGCAGTTCTTC. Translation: CASSVEAFEQFF.

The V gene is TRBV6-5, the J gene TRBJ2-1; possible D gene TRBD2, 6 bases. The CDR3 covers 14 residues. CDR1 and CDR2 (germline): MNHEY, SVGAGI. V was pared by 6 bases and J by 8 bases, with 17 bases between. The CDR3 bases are TGTGCCAGCAGACCCCCCCCGGGAGTCGATGAGCAGTTCTTC. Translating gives CASRPPPGVDEQFF.

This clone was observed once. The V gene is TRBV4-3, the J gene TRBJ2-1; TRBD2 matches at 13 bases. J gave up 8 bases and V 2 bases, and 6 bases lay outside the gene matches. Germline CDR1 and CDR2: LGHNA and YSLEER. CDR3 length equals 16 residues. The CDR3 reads CASSQRGLAGEDEQFF. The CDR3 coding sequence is TGCGCCAGCAGCCAACGAGGACTAGCGGGAGAGGATGAGCAGTTCTTC.

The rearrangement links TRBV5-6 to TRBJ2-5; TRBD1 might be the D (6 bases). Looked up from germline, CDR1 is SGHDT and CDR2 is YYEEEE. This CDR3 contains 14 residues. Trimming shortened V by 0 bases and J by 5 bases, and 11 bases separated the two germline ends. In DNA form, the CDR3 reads TGTGCCAGCAGCTTGGTGGGGGCTAGGGAGACCCAGTACTTC. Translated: CASSLVGARETQYF.

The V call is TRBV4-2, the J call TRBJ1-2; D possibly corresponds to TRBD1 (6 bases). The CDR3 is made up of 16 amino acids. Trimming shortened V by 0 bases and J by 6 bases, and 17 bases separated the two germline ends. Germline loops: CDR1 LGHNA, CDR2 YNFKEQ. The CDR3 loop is CASSQDSLRGQHGYTF. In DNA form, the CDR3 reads TGTGCCAGCAGCCAAGATAGCCTACGGGGACAACATGGCTACACCTTC.

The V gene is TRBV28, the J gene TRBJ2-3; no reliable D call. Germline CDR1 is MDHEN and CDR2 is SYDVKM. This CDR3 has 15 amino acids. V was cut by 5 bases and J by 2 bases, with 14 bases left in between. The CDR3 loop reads CASSPLLGFTDTQYF. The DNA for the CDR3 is TGTGCCAGCAGTCCCCTCCTGGGCTTCACAGATACGCAGTATTTT.